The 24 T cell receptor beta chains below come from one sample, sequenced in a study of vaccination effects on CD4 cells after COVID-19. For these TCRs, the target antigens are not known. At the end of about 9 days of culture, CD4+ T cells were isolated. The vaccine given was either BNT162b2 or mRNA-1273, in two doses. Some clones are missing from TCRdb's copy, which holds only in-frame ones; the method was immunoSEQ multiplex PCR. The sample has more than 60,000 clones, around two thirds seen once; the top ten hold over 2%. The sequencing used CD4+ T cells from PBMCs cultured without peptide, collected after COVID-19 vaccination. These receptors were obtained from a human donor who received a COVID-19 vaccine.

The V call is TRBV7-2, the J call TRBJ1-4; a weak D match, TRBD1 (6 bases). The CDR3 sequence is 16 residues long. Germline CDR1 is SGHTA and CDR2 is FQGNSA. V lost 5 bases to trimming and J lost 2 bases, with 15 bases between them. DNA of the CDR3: TGTGCCAGCAGCCCCCAATGGGGGGCGACTAATGAAAAACTGTTTTTT. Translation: CASSPQWGATNEKLFF.

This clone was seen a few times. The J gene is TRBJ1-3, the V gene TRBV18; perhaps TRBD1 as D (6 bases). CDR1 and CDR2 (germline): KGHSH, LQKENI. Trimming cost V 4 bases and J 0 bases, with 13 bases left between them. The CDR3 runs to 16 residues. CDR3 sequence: CASSQGQPSSGNTIYF. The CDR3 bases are TGTGCCAGCTCACAAGGACAGCCTAGCTCTGGAAACACCATATATTTT.

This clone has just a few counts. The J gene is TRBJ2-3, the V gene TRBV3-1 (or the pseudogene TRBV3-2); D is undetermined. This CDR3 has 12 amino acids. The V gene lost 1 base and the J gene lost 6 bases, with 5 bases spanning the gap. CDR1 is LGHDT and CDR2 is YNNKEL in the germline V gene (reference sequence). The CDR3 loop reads CASSQAADTQYF. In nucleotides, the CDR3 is TGTGCCAGCAGCCAAGCCGCGGATACGCAGTATTTT.

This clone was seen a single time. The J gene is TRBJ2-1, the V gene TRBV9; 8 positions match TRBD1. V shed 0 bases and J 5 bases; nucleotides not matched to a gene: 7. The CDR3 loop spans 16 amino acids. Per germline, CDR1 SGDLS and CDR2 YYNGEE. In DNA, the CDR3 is TGTGCCAGCAGCGTAGGTGTTGGGACAGGTAACAATGAGCAGTTCTTC. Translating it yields CASSVGVGTGNNEQFF. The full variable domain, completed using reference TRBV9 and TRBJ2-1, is DSGVTQTPKHLITATGQRVTLRCSPRSGDLSVYWYQQSLDQGLQFLIQYYNGEERAKGNILERFSAQQFPDLHSELNLSSLELGDSALYFCASSVGVGTGNNEQFFGPGTRLTVL.

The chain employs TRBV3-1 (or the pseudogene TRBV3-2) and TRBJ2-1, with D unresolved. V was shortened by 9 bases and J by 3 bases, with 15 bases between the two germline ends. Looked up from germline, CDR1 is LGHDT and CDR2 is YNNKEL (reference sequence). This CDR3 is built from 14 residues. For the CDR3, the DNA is TGTGCCAGTGCCAGAAGAGGCGACTACAATGAGCAGTTCTTC. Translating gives CASARRGDYNEQFF.

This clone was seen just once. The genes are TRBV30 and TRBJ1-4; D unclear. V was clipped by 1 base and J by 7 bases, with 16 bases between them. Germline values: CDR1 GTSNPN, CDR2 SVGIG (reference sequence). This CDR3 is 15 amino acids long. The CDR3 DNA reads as TGTGCCTGGAGTGCGGACCTTGGTTTAAGTGAAAAACTGTTTTTT. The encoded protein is CAWSADLGLSEKLFF. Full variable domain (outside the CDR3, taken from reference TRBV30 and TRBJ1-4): SQTIHQWPATLVQPVGSPLSLECTVEGTSNPNLYWYRQAAGRGLQLLFYSVGIGQISSEVPQNLSASRPQDRQFILSSKKLLLSDSGFYLCAWSADLGLSEKLFFGSGTQLSVL.

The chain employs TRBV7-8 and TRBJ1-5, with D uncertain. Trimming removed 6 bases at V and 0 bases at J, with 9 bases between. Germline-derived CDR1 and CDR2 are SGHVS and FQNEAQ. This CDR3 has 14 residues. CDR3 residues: CASSFSVSNQPQHF. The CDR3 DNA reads TGTGCCAGCAGTTTTTCGGTTAGCAATCAGCCCCAGCATTTT.

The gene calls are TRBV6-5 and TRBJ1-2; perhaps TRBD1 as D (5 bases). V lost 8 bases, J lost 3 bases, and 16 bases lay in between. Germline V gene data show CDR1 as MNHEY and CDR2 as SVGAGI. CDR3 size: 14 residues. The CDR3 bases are TGTGCCAGCCCAAATAGGAGGGGCTACTATGGCTACACCTTC. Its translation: CASPNRRGYYGYTF.

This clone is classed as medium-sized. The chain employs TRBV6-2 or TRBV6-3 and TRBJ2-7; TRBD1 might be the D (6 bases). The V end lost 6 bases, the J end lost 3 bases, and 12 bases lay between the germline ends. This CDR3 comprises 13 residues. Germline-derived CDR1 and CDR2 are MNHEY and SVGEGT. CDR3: CASSITGFYEQYV. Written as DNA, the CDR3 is TGTGCCAGCAGCATAACAGGGTTCTACGAGCAGTACGTC.

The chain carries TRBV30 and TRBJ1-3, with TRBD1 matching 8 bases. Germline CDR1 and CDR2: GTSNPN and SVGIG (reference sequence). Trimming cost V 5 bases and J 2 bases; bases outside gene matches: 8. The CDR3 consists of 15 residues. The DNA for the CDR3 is TGTGCCTGGGTGGACAGGGCGAGGCCTGGAAACACCATATATTTT. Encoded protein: CAWVDRARPGNTIYF.

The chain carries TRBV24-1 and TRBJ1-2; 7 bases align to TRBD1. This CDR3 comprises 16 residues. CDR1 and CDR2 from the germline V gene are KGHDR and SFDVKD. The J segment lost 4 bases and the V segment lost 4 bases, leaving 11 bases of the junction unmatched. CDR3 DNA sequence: TGTGCCACCAGTGACAGAGGGACAGAAAACTCCTATGGCTACACCTTC. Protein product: CATSDRGTENSYGYTF.

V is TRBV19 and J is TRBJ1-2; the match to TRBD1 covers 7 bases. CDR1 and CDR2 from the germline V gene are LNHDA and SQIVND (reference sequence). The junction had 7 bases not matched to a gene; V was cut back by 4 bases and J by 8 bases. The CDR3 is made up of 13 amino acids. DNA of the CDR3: TGTGCCAGTAGTACCCCGACAGGGAACGGCTACACCTTC. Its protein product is CASSTPTGNGYTF.

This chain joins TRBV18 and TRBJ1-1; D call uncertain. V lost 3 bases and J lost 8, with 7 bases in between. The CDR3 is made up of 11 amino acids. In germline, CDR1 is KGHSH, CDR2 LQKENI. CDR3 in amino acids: CASSPDVEAFF. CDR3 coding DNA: TGTGCCAGCTCACCCGACGTGGAAGCTTTCTTT.

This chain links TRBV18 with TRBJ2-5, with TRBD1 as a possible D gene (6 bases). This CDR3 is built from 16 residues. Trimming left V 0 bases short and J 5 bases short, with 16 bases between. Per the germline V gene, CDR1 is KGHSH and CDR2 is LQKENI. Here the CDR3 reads CASSPPRGSEGETQYF. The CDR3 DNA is TGTGCCAGCTCACCACCCAGGGGTTCAGAGGGCGAGACCCAGTACTTC.

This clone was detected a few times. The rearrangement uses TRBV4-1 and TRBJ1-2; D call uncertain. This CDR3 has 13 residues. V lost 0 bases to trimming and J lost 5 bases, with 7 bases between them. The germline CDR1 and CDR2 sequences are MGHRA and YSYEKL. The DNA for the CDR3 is TGCGCCAGCAGCCAAGATATGGATTATGGCTACACCTTC. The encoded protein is CASSQDMDYGYTF.

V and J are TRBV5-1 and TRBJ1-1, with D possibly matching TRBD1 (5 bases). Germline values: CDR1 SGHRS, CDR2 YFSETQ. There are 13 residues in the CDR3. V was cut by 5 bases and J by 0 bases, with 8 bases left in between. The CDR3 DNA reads TGCGCCAGCAGGGGGCGGCTGAACACTGAAGCTTTCTTT. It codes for CASRGRLNTEAFF. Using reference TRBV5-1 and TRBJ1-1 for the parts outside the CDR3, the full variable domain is KAGVTQTPRYLIKTRGQQVTLSCSPISGHRSVSWYQQTPGQGLQFLFEYFSETQRNKGNFPGRFSGRQFSNSRSEMNVSTLELGDSALYLCASRGRLNTEAFFGQGTRLTVV.

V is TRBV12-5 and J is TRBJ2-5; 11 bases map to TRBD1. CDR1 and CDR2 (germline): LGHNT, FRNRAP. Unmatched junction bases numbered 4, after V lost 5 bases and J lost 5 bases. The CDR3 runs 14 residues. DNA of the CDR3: TGTGCTAGTGGTATCGGGACAGGGGGTGAGACCCAGTACTTC. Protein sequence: CASGIGTGGETQYF.

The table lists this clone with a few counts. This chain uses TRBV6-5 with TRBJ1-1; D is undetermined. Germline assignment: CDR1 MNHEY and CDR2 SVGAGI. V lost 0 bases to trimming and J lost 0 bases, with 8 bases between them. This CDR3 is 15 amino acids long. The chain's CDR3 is CASSYSTPMNTEAFF. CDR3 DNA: TGTGCCAGCAGTTACTCGACGCCCATGAACACTGAAGCTTTCTTT.

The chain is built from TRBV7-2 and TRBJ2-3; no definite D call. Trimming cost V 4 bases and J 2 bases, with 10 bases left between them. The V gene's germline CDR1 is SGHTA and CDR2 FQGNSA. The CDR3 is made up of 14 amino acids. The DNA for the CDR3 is TGTGCCAGCAGCTATTTAGGTATCACAGATACGCAGTATTTT. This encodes CASSYLGITDTQYF.

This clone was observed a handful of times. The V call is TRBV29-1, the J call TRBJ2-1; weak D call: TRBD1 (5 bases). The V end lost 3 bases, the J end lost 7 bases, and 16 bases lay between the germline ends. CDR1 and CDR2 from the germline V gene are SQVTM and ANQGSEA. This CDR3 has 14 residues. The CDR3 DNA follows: TGCAGCGTTGATCTCTGGGGCAGTATTAATGAGCAGTTCTTC. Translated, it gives CSVDLWGSINEQFF.

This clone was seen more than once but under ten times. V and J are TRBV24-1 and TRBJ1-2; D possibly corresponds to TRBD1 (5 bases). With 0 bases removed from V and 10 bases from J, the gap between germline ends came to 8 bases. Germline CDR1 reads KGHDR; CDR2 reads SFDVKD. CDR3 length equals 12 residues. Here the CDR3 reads CATSDLLGDYTF. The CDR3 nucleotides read TGTGCCACCAGTGATTTGCTAGGGGACTACACCTTC.

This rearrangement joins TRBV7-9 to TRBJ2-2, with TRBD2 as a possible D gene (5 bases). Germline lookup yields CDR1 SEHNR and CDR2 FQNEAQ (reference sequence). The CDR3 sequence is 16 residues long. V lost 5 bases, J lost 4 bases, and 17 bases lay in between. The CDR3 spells CASSPSSRGSTGELFF. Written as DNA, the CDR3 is TGTGCCAGCAGCCCATCTTCTAGAGGGAGCACCGGGGAGCTGTTTTTT.

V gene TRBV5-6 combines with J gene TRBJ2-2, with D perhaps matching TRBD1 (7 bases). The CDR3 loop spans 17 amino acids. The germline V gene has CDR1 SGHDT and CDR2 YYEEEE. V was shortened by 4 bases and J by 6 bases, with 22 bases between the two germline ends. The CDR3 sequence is CASSALLKTRGAGELFF. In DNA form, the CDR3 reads TGTGCCAGCAGCGCGCTCCTGAAAACCAGGGGGGCCGGGGAGCTGTTTTTT.

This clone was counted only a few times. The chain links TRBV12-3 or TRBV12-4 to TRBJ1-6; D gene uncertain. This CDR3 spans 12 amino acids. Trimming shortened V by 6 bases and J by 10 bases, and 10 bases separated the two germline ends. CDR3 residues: CASSSTGSPLHF. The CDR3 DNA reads TGTGCCAGCAGCTCCACGGGCTCACCCCTCCACTTT.